The 4 T cell receptor beta chains listed next were all sequenced from one sample in a study of blood T cell repertoires in COVID-19 (dated by TCRdb to about 2020). Libraries were built with the immunoSEQ multiplex PCR assay. TCRdb re-hosts the immuneACCESS table, in-frame sequences only. Its copies lack some clones; in the studies checked, an unresolved V gene accounts for under half of them, and the cause for the rest is not known. The sample data list a few hundred thousand clones, and over 75% of these were observed just once. Clones ranked in the top ten supply 0.85% to 0.9% of the sample. The sequenced material came from peripheral blood. These receptors all come from a human donor with COVID-19, enrolled during active disease. The donor label of this sample is uncertain.

This sequence joins TRBV7-9 and TRBJ2-5; 7 bases fit TRBD1. The CDR3 contains 13 residues. CDR1 is SEHNR and CDR2 is FQNEAQ in the germline V gene (reference sequence). Losses at the gene ends were 5 bases for V and 5 bases for J; bases not matched to a gene: 5. The CDR3 here is CASSTRGLETQYF. The CDR3, as DNA: TGTGCCAGCAGCACCAGGGGGTTGGAGACCCAGTACTTC.

This clone was seen once. The rearrangement joins TRBV19 to TRBJ2-7, with a possible D match to TRBD1 (6 bases). This CDR3 contains 12 residues. Deletions cut 6 bases from V and 6 bases from J, with 12 bases between. The V gene's germline CDR1 is LNHDA and CDR2 SQIVND (reference sequence). CDR3 sequence: CASRPTGGEQYF. CDR3 bases: TGTGCCAGTAGACCGACAGGCGGCGAGCAGTACTTC. Together with reference TRBV19 and TRBJ2-7, the CDR3 gives the full variable domain: DGGITQSPKYLFRKEGQNVTLSCEQNLNHDAMYWYRQDPGQGLRLIYYSQIVNDFQKGDIAEGYSVSREKKESFPLTVTSAQKNPTAFYLCASRPTGGEQYFGPGTRLTVT.

This clone was found once. The V call is TRBV5-1, the J call TRBJ2-7; tentative D call: TRBD1 (6 bases). The CDR3 is 16 residues long. With 1 base removed from V and 0 bases from J, the gap between germline ends came to 14 bases. Per the germline V gene, CDR1 is SGHRS and CDR2 is YFSETQ. The CDR3 DNA sequence: TGCGCCAGCAGCTTGACCCTCTCCAGGGGCTCCTACGAGCAGTACTTC. This gives the protein CASSLTLSRGSYEQYF. The whole variable domain, filled in from reference TRBV5-1 and TRBJ2-7, reads KAGVTQTPRYLIKTRGQQVTLSCSPISGHRSVSWYQQTPGQGLQFLFEYFSETQRNKGNFPGRFSGRQFSNSRSEMNVSTLELGDSALYLCASSLTLSRGSYEQYFGPGTRLTVT.

The CDR3 DNA follows: TGTGCCAGCAGCGTAGCGGGAGTGTACGAGCAGTACTTC. Translated: CASSVAGVYEQYF. The gene calls are TRBV9 and TRBJ2-7, with D possibly TRBD2 on 6 matching bases. Germline CDR1 and CDR2: SGDLS and YYNGEE. This CDR3 spans 13 amino acids. Trimming stripped 0 bases from V and 4 bases from J, with 8 bases between.